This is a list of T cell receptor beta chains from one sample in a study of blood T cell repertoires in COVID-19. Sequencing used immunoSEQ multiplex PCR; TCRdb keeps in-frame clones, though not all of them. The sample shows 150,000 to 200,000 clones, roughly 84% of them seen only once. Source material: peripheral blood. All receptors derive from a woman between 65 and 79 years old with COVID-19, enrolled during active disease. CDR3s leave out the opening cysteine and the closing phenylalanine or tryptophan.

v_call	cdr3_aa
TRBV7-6	ASSLSGGSAEAF
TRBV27	ASSLWGGGDNEQF
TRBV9	ASSVEPAGSEKLF
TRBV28	ASSPPSGAGGYT
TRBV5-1	ASSRVGQVEQY
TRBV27	ASSSLGQGKQPQH
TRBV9	ASSATGTGGEQY
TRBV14	ASSQGAWAFDTIY
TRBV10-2	ASRHRAMNTEAF
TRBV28	ASRQNLEKAF
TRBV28	ASSNRDRYLNTIY
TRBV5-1	ASSLGVSGANVLT
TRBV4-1	ASSQVTSGVTDTQY
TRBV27	ASSLSGRGSTDTQY
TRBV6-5	ASSPNAGPSGYT
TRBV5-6	ASSSGTSNYGYT
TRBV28	ASNSLGRGQNSNQPQH
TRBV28	ASSFQGSRADTQY
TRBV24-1	ATNSPTGELF
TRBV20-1	SARGQETQY
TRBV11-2	ASSLTGTKTGNTIY
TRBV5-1	ASSPNLARDTIY
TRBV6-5	ASSYLDRGHGEAF
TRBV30	AWSARNTEAF
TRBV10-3	AISRATGVAAISGNTIY
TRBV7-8	ASSFRYDRGGGYT
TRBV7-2	ASSFGGRRNEQF
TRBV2	ASSPGQGRNQPQH
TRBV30	AWSEEGGWYYGYT
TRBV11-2	ASSPSRAGADTQY
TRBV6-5	ASRGVGETQY
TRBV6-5	ASSPGLYTEAF
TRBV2	ASRDNNGYT
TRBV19	ASTPIPLGTLTEAF
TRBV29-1	SVQQGNTQETQY
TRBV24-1	ATWGGRNYGYT
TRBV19	ASSIVTGNTEAF
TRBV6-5	ASNLSQAPYEQY
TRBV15	ATSRERQGVGQPQH
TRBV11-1	ASSFDRGRREQY
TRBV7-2	ASSLATGGLQETQY
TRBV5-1	ASSLADRTYGYT
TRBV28	ASSPQGTYGYT
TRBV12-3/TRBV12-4	ASRDAGNSPLH
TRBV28	ASSTRTGGTEAF
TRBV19	ASTPRTPGGTGELF
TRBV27	ASRPGQESNEQF
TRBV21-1	ASSKGQVFNQPQH
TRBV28	ASSHQGLASYEQY
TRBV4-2	ASSQRPQGAQPQH
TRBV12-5	ASGQPPGGNTIY
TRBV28	ASSLSRRTSGSRGEQF
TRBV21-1	ASSTARQGGNTEAF
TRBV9	ASSPTARHYEQY
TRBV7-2	ASSPPYNYGYT